This entry lists 8 T cell receptor beta chains sequenced from one sample in a study of early T cells in non-severe SARS-CoV-2 infection. TCRdb used MiXCR to reprocess the 5' RACE reads, holding one entry per CDR3 protein. Altogether 40,000 to 50,000 distinct CDR3 sequences are present, 11% being singletons, with the ten largest covering around a fifth. Sequencing input: whole blood. These receptors came from an adult who was a healthcare worker with PCR-confirmed SARS-CoV-2 infection or an uninfected control (not recorded which).

Ten or more counts support this clonotype. The chain's CDR3 is CSATTVSYEQYF. CDR3 in DNA: TGCAGTGCGACGACAGTGTCCTACGAGCAGTACTTC. The genes are TRBV20-1 and TRBJ2-7; maybe TRBD1 (5 bases). V dropped 6 bases and J dropped 1 base, with 10 bases sitting between them. In germline, CDR1 is DFQATT, CDR2 SNEGSKA (reference sequence). This CDR3 spans 12 amino acids.

This clonotype came up many times. V usage is TRBV6-2 or TRBV6-3 and J usage is TRBJ1-5; D uncertain. V dropped 4 bases and J dropped 6 bases, with 13 bases sitting between them. CDR3 length: 14 amino acids. Germline V gene lookup returns CDR1 MNHEY and CDR2 SVGEGT. CDR3 in DNA: TGTGCCAGCAGTTGGGTTTCAGTGAGTCAGCCCCAGCATTTT. Amino acid sequence: CASSWVSVSQPQHF.

This clonotype came up a few times. The V gene is TRBV5-4, the J gene TRBJ2-7, with 7 nucleotides matching TRBD2. CDR3 length: 16 residues. Per germline, CDR1 SGHNT and CDR2 YYREEE (reference sequence). Trimming at V came to 1 base and at J to 6 bases, leaving 13 bases not matched to a gene. For the CDR3, the DNA is TGTGCCAGCAGCTTGCCCCGGACTAGTCCCGCCTCCGAGCAGTACTTC. It codes for CASSLPRTSPASEQYF.

The chain employs TRBV7-9 and TRBJ1-2, with 7 nucleotides matching TRBD1. There are 13 residues in the CDR3. Germline V gives CDR1 SEHNR, CDR2 FQNEAQ (reference sequence). Losses at the gene ends were 5 bases for V and 5 bases for J; bases not matched to a gene: 5. The CDR3 DNA sequence: TGTGCCAGCAGCGACAGGGTGGTTTATGGCTACACCTTC. Translating it yields CASSDRVVYGYTF.

The sample holds many counts of this clonotype. J is TRBJ2-3 and V is TRBV5-1; TRBD2 matches 8 bases. Unmatched junction bases numbered 3, after V lost 0 bases and J lost 6 bases. Germline loops: CDR1 SGHRS, CDR2 YFSETQ. The CDR3 consists of 14 residues. The CDR3 coding sequence is TGCGCCAGCAGCTTGGAACTAGCGGTGGATACGCAGTATTTT. It yields the protein CASSLELAVDTQYF.

This clonotype has more than one count but fewer than ten. The chain couples TRBV5-4 to TRBJ2-7; 10 positions agree with TRBD2. Germline assignment: CDR1 SGHNT and CDR2 YYREEE (reference sequence). The ends lost 4 bases at V and 4 bases at J; junction bases unmatched: 5. CDR3 size: 14 residues. For the CDR3, the DNA is TGTGCCAGCAGCCTAGCGGGAGTGAAATACGAGCAGTACTTC. Its translation is CASSLAGVKYEQYF.

This clonotype was detected a few times. The V and J genes are TRBV4-2 and TRBJ2-1; 12 bases map to TRBD2. The CDR3 is made up of 16 amino acids. The ends lost 0 bases at V and 4 bases at J; junction bases unmatched: 1. Germline lookup yields CDR1 LGHNA and CDR2 YNFKEQ. Written as DNA, the CDR3 is TGTGCCAGCAGCCAAGATCTAGCGGGAGGGTACAATGAGCAGTTCTTC. Protein sequence: CASSQDLAGGYNEQFF.

Many counts were recorded for this clonotype. The chain is built from TRBV30 and TRBJ1-2; 8 bases fit TRBD1. The CDR3 covers 12 residues. Germline V gene lookup returns CDR1 GTSNPN and CDR2 SVGIG (reference sequence). The V and J ends lost 2 bases and 6 bases, in that order; junction bases with no gene match: 2. In DNA, the CDR3 is TGTGCCTGGAGTAGACAGGGGAATGGCTACACCTTC. Translating gives CAWSRQGNGYTF.